This entry concerns a single T cell receptor beta chain. The germline CDR1 and CDR2 sequences are LNHDA and SQIVND (reference sequence). V lost 11 bases to trimming and J lost 7 bases, with 21 bases between them. This CDR3 is built from 14 residues. Individual cDNA molecules each received unique molecular identifiers attached to them. TCRdb reanalysed the 5' RACE reads using MiXCR and keeps one entry per CDR3 protein. The sample has about 70,000 distinct CDR3 sequences, 9.5% to 15% seen once; the top ten hold 15% to 18%. This record comes from a study of early T cells in non-severe SARS-CoV-2 infection.

The chain links TRBV19 to TRBJ2-1, with D possibly TRBD2 on 7 matching bases. This sample comprised whole blood, obtained at baseline. This clonotype originated in an adult who was a healthcare worker with PCR-confirmed SARS-CoV-2 infection or an uninfected control (not recorded which). The donor label of this sample is uncertain. The DNA of the CDR3 is TGTGCCTTTCTAGGGGGGGCCGAAAAGAATGAGCAGTTCTTC. It specifies CAFLGGAEKNEQFF.